Below are 7 T cell receptor beta chains sequenced from a single sample in a study of T cells in Graves' hyperthyroidism and ophthalmopathy. TCR beta CDR3 regions were amplified from RNA. First-round RT-PCR with HTBI primers amplified the TCR CDR3 region. TCRdb re-called the multiplex PCR reads with MiXCR, one entry per CDR3 protein. The table lists approximately 600,000 distinct CDR3 sequences, roughly 20% of them singletons. The specimen sequenced was blood. Receptors originate from a man aged 25 to 40 with Graves' ophthalmopathy.

CDR3 region: CASSSVSGTSYEQYF. The CDR3 bases are TGTGCCAGCAGCTCTGTGAGCGGGACTTCCTACGAGCAGTACTTC. The genes are TRBV7-2 and TRBJ2-7; 7 bases are shared with TRBD2. CDR3 size: 15 residues. V lost 4 bases to trimming and J lost 1 base; unmatched junction nucleotides: 7. CDR1 and CDR2 from the germline V gene are SGHTA and FQGNSA.

The chain uses TRBV19 and TRBJ2-7; D may match TRBD1 or TRBD2 (7 bases each). The CDR3 is 14 residues long. V lost 2 bases, J lost 2 bases, and 10 bases lay in between. Germline CDR1 LNHDA, CDR2 SQIVND (reference sequence). The CDR3 nucleotides read TGTGCCAGTAGTATACCAGGGGGGGCCTACGAGCAGTACTTC. This gives the protein CASSIPGGAYEQYF.

This clonotype was seen many times. The chain couples TRBV28 to TRBJ2-3; tentatively, D is TRBD1 or TRBD2 (5 bases each). Trimming left V 5 bases short and J 6 bases short, with 24 bases between. The CDR3 has 17 amino acids. Germline loops: CDR1 MDHEN, CDR2 SYDVKM. The CDR3 spells CASSPYWDPRKGDTQYF. The CDR3 DNA sequence: TGTGCCAGCAGTCCCTACTGGGACCCCAGAAAGGGGGATACGCAGTATTTT.

A note on this clonotype: A clone one base away is much larger, so this may be a read error. The rearrangement uses TRBV30 and TRBJ2-2, with TRBD2 matching 7 bases. The CDR3 contains 14 residues. CDR1 and CDR2 from the germline V gene are GTSNPN and SVGIG (reference sequence). V gave up 4 bases and J gave up 5 bases; unmatched junction bases: 7. As DNA, the CDR3 is TGTGCCTGGATTGAAGTGGGAGGGACCGGGGAGCTGTTTTTT. Its protein product is CAWIEVGGTGELFF.

A few counts support this clonotype. The chain carries TRBV27 and TRBJ2-2; 7 bases line up with TRBD1. V gave up 4 bases and J gave up 10 bases; unmatched junction bases: 3. The V gene's germline CDR1 is MNHEY and CDR2 SMNVEV (reference sequence). This CDR3 has 12 amino acids. The CDR3 DNA follows: TGTGCCAGCAGTTACGGACAGGAGGAGCTGTTTTTT. Translated, it gives CASSYGQEELFF.

This clonotype came up a few times. This chain connects TRBV5-5 to TRBJ2-7, with D tentatively TRBD1 or TRBD2 (6 bases each). The CDR3 is made up of 14 amino acids. The V gene lost 7 bases and the J gene lost 2 bases, with 16 bases spanning the gap. CDR1 is SGHKS, CDR2 YYEKEE, per germline (reference sequence). The CDR3 reads CASRKKGGAYEQYF. The CDR3 DNA reads TGTGCCAGCCGAAAAAAGGGGGGTGCCTACGAGCAGTACTTC.

This clonotype was seen more than once but under ten times. The chain carries TRBV30 and TRBJ2-5; D is possibly TRBD2 (6 bases). In germline, CDR1 is GTSNPN, CDR2 SVGIG (reference sequence). Trimming removed 5 bases from V and 5 bases from J, with 27 bases in between. This CDR3 has 17 residues. The CDR3 reads CAWGPRGESLWLETQYF. CDR3 nucleotides: TGTGCCTGGGGCCCCCGCGGGGAAAGTCTGTGGCTGGAGACCCAGTACTTC.